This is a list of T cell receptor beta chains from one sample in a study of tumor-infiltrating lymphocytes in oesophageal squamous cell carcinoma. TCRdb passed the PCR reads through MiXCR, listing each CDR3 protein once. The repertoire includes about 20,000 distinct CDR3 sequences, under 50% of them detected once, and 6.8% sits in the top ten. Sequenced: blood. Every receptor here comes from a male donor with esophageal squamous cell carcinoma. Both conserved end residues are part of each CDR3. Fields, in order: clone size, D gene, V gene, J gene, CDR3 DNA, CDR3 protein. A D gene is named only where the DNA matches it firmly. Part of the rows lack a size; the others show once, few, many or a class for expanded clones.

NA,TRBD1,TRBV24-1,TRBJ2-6,TGTGCCACCAGTCGATCGGGGACAGATCCCTTCCTGACTTTC,CATSRSGTDPFLTF
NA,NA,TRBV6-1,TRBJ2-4,TGTGCCAGCAGTGAAGCCTCCCACGGCACCAAAAACATTCAGTACTTC,CASSEASHGTKNIQYF
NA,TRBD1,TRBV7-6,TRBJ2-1,TGTGCCAGCAGCGCCTCATACAGGGGAGCCTACAATGAGCAGTTCTTC,CASSASYRGAYNEQFF
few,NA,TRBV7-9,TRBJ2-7,TGTGCCAGCTCCACCGGGGGAGCCTACGAGCAGTACTTC,CASSTGGAYEQYF
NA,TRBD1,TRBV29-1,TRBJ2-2,TGCAGCGTTGAAGGGTTCACAGGGGGCCGTGGGGAGCTGTTTTTT,CSVEGFTGGRGELFF
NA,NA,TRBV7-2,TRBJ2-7,TGTGCCAGCAGCTCAGACTTGTTCTCCTACAATGAGCAGTACTTC,CASSSDLFSYNEQYF
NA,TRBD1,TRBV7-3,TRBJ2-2,TGTGCCAGCAGCTCCTCCGGGACAGGCTACACCGGGGAGCTGTTTTTT,CASSSSGTGYTGELFF
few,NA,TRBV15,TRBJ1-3,TGTGCCACCAGCCGCGACAGGTCTGGAAACACCATATATTTT,CATSRDRSGNTIYF
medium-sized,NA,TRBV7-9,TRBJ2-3,TGTGCCAGCAGCTTGGACGGTCCCACAGATACGCAGTATTTT,CASSLDGPTDTQYF
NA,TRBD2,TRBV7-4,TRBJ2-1,TGTGCCAGCAGCTTAGCTAGCGGGAGCAAGCAGTTCTTC,CASSLASGSKQFF
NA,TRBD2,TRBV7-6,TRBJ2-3,TGTGCTAGCAGCTTGGGACTAGCGAACACAGATACGCAGTATTTT,CASSLGLANTDTQYF
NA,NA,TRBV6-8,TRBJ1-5,TGTGCCAGCAGTACTTCTCTTTCGCCCCAGCATTTT,CASSTSLSPQHF
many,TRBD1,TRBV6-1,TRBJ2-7,TGTGCCAGCAGGAGAAGCTACAGGGGTGGGAGCTACGAGCAGTACTTC,CASRRSYRGGSYEQYF
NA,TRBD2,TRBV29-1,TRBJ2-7,TGCAGCGTCGAGACTAGCGGGTCCTACGAGCAGTACTTC,CSVETSGSYEQYF
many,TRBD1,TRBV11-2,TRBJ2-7,TGTGCCAGCAGCTTAAGTGTGGGACAGGGGGACTACGAGCAGTACTTC,CASSLSVGQGDYEQYF
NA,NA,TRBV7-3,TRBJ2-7,TGTGCCAGCAGCTTTTTACTCGGCCGCTCATTGGGGGGCGAGCAGTACTTC,CASSFLLGRSLGGEQYF
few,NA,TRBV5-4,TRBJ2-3,TGTGCCAGCAGCTTGGGGGGGACAAGGAGCACAGATACGCAGTATTTT,CASSLGGTRSTDTQYF
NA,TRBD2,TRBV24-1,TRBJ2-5,TGTGCCACCAGTGACCCCGCTCCGGGACTAGCCGGGGAGACCCAGTACTTC,CATSDPAPGLAGETQYF
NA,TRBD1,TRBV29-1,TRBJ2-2,TGCAGCGTTGAAGTTCTGAGGACAGGGCTCACCGGGGAGCTGTTTTTT,CSVEVLRTGLTGELFF
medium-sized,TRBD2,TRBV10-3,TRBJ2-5,TGTGCCATCTCCGGCGGGAGAGTGGGAGAGACCCAGTACTTC,CAISGGRVGETQYF
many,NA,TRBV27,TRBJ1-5,TGTGCCAGCAGTTTAACCGGTGGGAGCAATCAGCCCCAGCATTTT,CASSLTGGSNQPQHF
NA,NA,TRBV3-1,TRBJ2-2,TGTGCCAGCAGCCAACTTCTCGCCGGGGAGCTGTTTTTT,CASSQLLAGELFF
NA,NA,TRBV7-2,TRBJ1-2,TGTGCCAGCAGCTTATCGGCCCACAGGGCTTATGGCTACACCTTC,CASSLSAHRAYGYTF
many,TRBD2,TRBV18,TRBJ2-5,TGTGCCAGCTCACCTTGGACTAGCGGGCAAGAGACCCAGTACTTC,CASSPWTSGQETQYF
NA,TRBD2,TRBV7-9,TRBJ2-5,TGTGCCAGCAGCGCGGGGGACCAAGAGACCCAGTACTTC,CASSAGDQETQYF
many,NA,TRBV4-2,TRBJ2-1,TGTGCCAGCAGCCAAGTTGAAAGGGTTCTTTCCTACAATGAGCAGTTCTTC,CASSQVERVLSYNEQFF
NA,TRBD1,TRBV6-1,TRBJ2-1,TGTGCCAGCAGTGAAGGGACAGGGGGGTTTGGGAATGAGCAGTTCTTC,CASSEGTGGFGNEQFF
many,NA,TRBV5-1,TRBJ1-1,TGCGCCAGCAGCTTTGGGCAGGAAGCTTTCTTT,CASSFGQEAFF
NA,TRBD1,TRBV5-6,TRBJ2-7,TGTGCCAGCACCCGATCGGACAGGGTTCAGCAGTACTTC,CASTRSDRVQQYF